The 9 T cell receptor beta chains in this list originate from one sample, sequenced in a study of T cell repertoires in cytomegalovirus infection. No antigen is known for these receptors. TCRdb re-derived calls from the reads in MiXCR, one entry per CDR3 protein. The sample lists approximately 260,000 distinct CDR3 sequences; roughly a fifth were seen once. The sequenced sample was cultured PBMCs, obtained from culture after CMV antigen stimulation. These receptors came from a human donor in good health (CMV status not recorded). Some clones in this sample may be carry-over from other donors' samples.

The chain recombines TRBV4-3 with TRBJ1-1; D gene ambiguous. The CDR3 spans 16 residues. Germline CDR1 and CDR2: LGHNA and YSLEER. V dropped 0 bases and J dropped 5 bases, with 16 bases sitting between them. CDR3 sequence reads: CASSQDLGRWRTEAFF. The DNA for the CDR3 is TGCGCCAGCAGCCAAGATTTGGGCAGATGGCGGACTGAAGCTTTCTTT.

CDR3 sequence reads: CASSFTWDTQYF. DNA for the CDR3: TGTGCCAGCAGCTTTACCTGGGATACGCAGTATTTT. V usage is TRBV7-8 and J usage is TRBJ2-3; D is uncertain. The CDR3 is 12 amino acids. The V end was cut by 3 bases, the J end by 6 bases, with 7 bases between. The germline CDR1 and CDR2 sequences are SGHVS and FQNEAQ.

This clonotype has more than one count but fewer than ten. The rearrangement joins TRBV11-2 to TRBJ2-7; TRBD1 or TRBD2 may be the D gene (5 bases each). V was trimmed by 5 bases and J by 5 bases, leaving 13 bases between them. Germline loops: CDR1 SGHAT, CDR2 FQNNGV. The CDR3 length is 13 residues. CDR3 in amino acids: CASSPPGTHEQYF. The CDR3 DNA sequence: TGTGCCAGCAGCCCACCAGGGACCCACGAGCAGTACTTC.

V is TRBV12-3 or TRBV12-4 and J is TRBJ2-4, with D tentatively TRBD2 (6 bases). V lost 5 bases and J 0 bases, leaving 8 bases between the germline ends. The CDR3 runs to 14 residues. CDR3 loop: CASSEGLAKNIQYF. In DNA form, the CDR3 reads TGTGCCAGCAGTGAGGGACTAGCCAAAAACATTCAGTACTTC.

The chain links TRBV4-1 to TRBJ2-5; 7 positions match TRBD1. J lost 9 bases, V lost 3 bases, and 10 bases had no gene match. The CDR3 totals 14 residues. Germline assignment: CDR1 MGHRA and CDR2 YSYEKL. The CDR3 sequence is CASSQGTVFTSQYF. CDR3 in DNA: TGCGCCAGCAGCCAGGGGACAGTCTTCACGTCCCAGTACTTC.

This clonotype was seen repeatedly, ten times or more. The chain joins TRBV7-8 to TRBJ2-2; D unclear. The CDR3 has 13 amino acids. Trimming took 3 bases from V and 7 from J, leaving 9 bases between them. Germline values: CDR1 SGHVS, CDR2 FQNEAQ. CDR3 amino acids: CASSLSGGGELFF. Here the CDR3 DNA reads TGTGCCAGCAGCTTGAGTGGCGGCGGGGAGCTGTTTTTT.

By proportion, this clonotype is medium-sized (0.01 to 0.1%). J is TRBJ2-4 and V is TRBV12-3 or TRBV12-4; D might be TRBD1 (6 bases). The CDR3 consists of 14 residues. Trimming took 4 bases from V and 2 from J, leaving 9 bases between them. This CDR3 is CASSYGQSKNIQYF. CDR3 bases: TGTGCCAGCAGTTACGGACAGTCCAAAAACATTCAGTACTTC.

The V and J genes are TRBV28 and TRBJ2-1; tentatively, D is TRBD1 (5 bases). V was shortened by 5 bases and J by 5 bases, with 19 bases between the two germline ends. CDR3 length equals 16 residues. CDR1 is MDHEN and CDR2 is SYDVKM in the germline V gene. CDR3 in amino acids: CASSRNRTTIHNEQFF. DNA of the CDR3: TGTGCCAGCAGTCGGAACAGGACCACGATACACAATGAGCAGTTCTTC.

In its sample, this clonotype was seen a few times. The rearrangement joins TRBV2 to TRBJ1-2, with D unclear. CDR3 length equals 14 residues. Germline-derived CDR1 and CDR2 are SNHLY and FYNNEI. With 7 bases removed from V and 1 base from J, the gap between germline ends came to 13 bases. The CDR3 sequence: CASNDLGSNYGYTF. The CDR3 DNA reads as TGTGCCAGCAACGACCTAGGGAGTAACTATGGCTACACCTTC.